The 13 T cell receptor beta chains presented below share a single source sample, sequenced in a study of blood T cell repertoires in COVID-19. Generated by immunoSEQ multiplex PCR, the TCRdb table keeps only in-frame clones and is missing some. The profile shows some 30,000 clones, more than 70% of them singletons. Sequences were obtained from peripheral blood. These receptors all come from a human donor in a cohort sampled during active COVID-19.

The chain couples TRBV2 to TRBJ1-5, with TRBD1 as a possible D gene (6 bases). The germline V gene has CDR1 SNHLY and CDR2 FYNNEI. The CDR3 covers 16 residues. Trimming removed 2 bases at V and 6 bases at J, with 17 bases between. Written as DNA, the CDR3 is TGTGCCAGCAGTGAAAGGGCAAGGGCAGGGGTTCAGCCCCAGCATTTT. It yields the protein CASSERARAGVQPQHF. Full variable domain (remainder filled in from reference TRBV2 and TRBJ1-5): EPEVTQTPSHQVTQMGQEVILRCVPISNHLYFYWYRQILGQKVEFLVSFYNNEISEKSEIFDDQFSVERPDGSNFTLKIRSTKLEDSAMYFCASSERARAGVQPQHFGDGTRLSIL.

The chain combines TRBV7-2 with TRBJ1-2; TRBD1 matches 9 bases. The germline gives CDR1 SGHTA, CDR2 FQGNSA. V lost 6 bases and J lost 9; bases outside the gene matches: 8. The CDR3 runs 13 residues. The CDR3 DNA is TGTGCCAGCAGACCGGGACAGGGCCTCCGCTACACCTTC. This sequence encodes CASRPGQGLRYTF.

The chain employs TRBV9 and TRBJ2-2, with 7 bases matching TRBD1. The J segment lost 4 bases and the V segment lost 6 bases, leaving 9 bases of the junction unmatched. Germline V gene data show CDR1 as SGDLS and CDR2 as YYNGEE. CDR3 length: 15 residues. The CDR3 bases are TGTGCCAGCATACCGGGACAGCACGCCACCGGGGAGCTGTTTTTT. This codes for CASIPGQHATGELFF.

The chain links TRBV14 to TRBJ2-3; D gene unclear. The V and J ends lost 1 base and 6 bases respectively, with 8 bases between them. The CDR3 runs 13 residues. Germline assignment: CDR1 SGHDN and CDR2 FVKESK. Here the CDR3 reads CASSQVGVDTQYF. Here the CDR3 DNA reads TGTGCCAGCAGCCAAGTAGGAGTCGATACGCAGTATTTT.

The chain combines TRBV5-8 with TRBJ2-4, with D perhaps TRBD1 (6 bases). There are 16 residues in the CDR3. Trimming stripped 3 bases from V and 0 bases from J, with 13 bases between. The germline V gene has CDR1 SGHTS and CDR2 YDEGEE. CDR3 amino acids: CASSYGQRLAKNIQYF. The CDR3 bases are TGTGCCAGCAGCTACGGACAGAGACTAGCCAAAAACATTCAGTACTTC.

The gene calls are TRBV7-2 and TRBJ1-4; 7 bases line up with TRBD1. The CDR3 is 15 amino acids. Germline V lookup: CDR1 SGHTA, CDR2 FQGNSA. The V and J ends lost 1 base and 4 bases, in that order; junction bases with no gene match: 3. The CDR3 DNA reads as TGTGCCAGCAGCTTAGTCGGGACAGATAATGAAAAACTGTTTTTT. Its protein is CASSLVGTDNEKLFF.

The CDR3 nucleotides read TGTGCCAGCAGCCAAGATGGTAGCGGGGGGCGATACAATGAGCAGTTCTTC. This translates into CASSQDGSGGRYNEQFF. The rearrangement uses TRBV3-1 (or the pseudogene TRBV3-2) and TRBJ2-1; TRBD2 matches at 10 bases. CDR3 length equals 17 residues. V shed 0 bases, J shed 4 bases, and the junction held 6 bases outside the gene matches. In germline, CDR1 is LGHDT, CDR2 YNNKEL (reference sequence).

The rearrangement links TRBV18 to TRBJ1-2; D is ambiguous. Germline V CDR1 and CDR2: KGHSH, LQKENI. CDR3 length: 15 amino acids. V was clipped by 3 bases and J by 4 bases, with 15 bases between them. The CDR3 sequence: CASSPGRSVFYGYTF. In DNA, the CDR3 is TGTGCCAGCTCACCTGGTAGATCGGTCTTCTATGGCTACACCTTC.

The V and J genes are TRBV4-1 and TRBJ2-5; D might be TRBD2 (7 bases). CDR1 is MGHRA, CDR2 YSYEKL, per germline. V was shortened by 1 base and J by 0 bases, with 12 bases between the two germline ends. CDR3 size: 16 residues. CDR3 sequence: CASSQGGGGYQETQYF. As DNA, the CDR3 is TGCGCCAGCAGCCAAGGAGGCGGGGGCTACCAAGAGACCCAGTACTTC.

This chain uses TRBV11-2 with TRBJ1-3; the match to TRBD1 covers 8 bases. This CDR3 contains 15 residues. Germline CDR1 SGHAT, CDR2 FQNNGV. After removal of 5 bases from V and 0 bases from J, the junction contained 3 bases not matched to a gene. The CDR3 nucleotides are TGTGCCAGCAGCCGACAGGGGAGCTCTGGAAACACCATATATTTT. Residues: CASSRQGSSGNTIYF.

The genes are TRBV5-5 and TRBJ1-2; tentative D call: TRBD1 (6 bases). Germline assignment: CDR1 SGHKS and CDR2 YYEKEE (reference sequence). V was clipped by 2 bases and J by 8 bases, with 10 bases between them. The CDR3 has 12 amino acids. The CDR3 region is CASSLQGEGYTF. The CDR3 DNA is TGTGCCAGCAGCTTACAGGGCGAGGGCTACACCTTC.

Turning to this clone: The junction differs from germline at one of its ends, possibly a read error. The rearrangement links TRBV7-9 to TRBJ2-1, with TRBD2 matching 8 bases. CDR1 is SEHNR and CDR2 is FQNEAQ in the germline V gene (reference sequence). This CDR3 has 16 residues. CDR3: CASSVAPGTRIYEQFF. The CDR3 nucleotides are TGTGCCAGCAGCGTAGCCCCCGGGACTAGGATCTATGAGCAGTTCTTC.

The chain recombines TRBV24-1 with TRBJ2-2; TRBD2 agrees at 10 bases. V trimming: 9 bases; J trimming: 1 base; junction bases outside the gene matches: 7. This CDR3 is built from 16 residues. The germline CDR1 and CDR2 sequences are KGHDR and SFDVKD. CDR3 coding DNA: TGTGCCACCCCCGAGGGACTAGCGATGAACACCGGGGAGCTGTTTTTT. This encodes CATPEGLAMNTGELFF.